This T cell receptor (beta chain) was captured in a study of blood T cell repertoires in COVID-19 (dated by TCRdb to about 2020). In the study overall: Collaborator samples came from the United States, Italy and Spain and covered acute and convalescent phases of COVID-19. The prospective study material was composed of cDNA or gDNA derived from T cells, B-cell-depleted T cells, or PBMCs. Deeply sampled blood TCRbeta repertoires from subjects exposed to, actively infected with, or recovered from COVID-19 were included in the dataset. The repertoires were made available in a free public database intended to serve as a resource for research on the immune response to SARS-CoV-2. The samples were drawn from the first 160 participants of the ongoing ImmuneRACE study and from 1,254 subjects provided by 6 global collaborators. Nearly every sample came with metadata listing a de-identified subject ID, COVID-19 status, age in years and sex. Where available, HLA class I and class II types were obtained from metadata supplied by the sample provider rather than from assay-based typing.

Notes on this clone: Its antigen target is currently unknown. Base qualities were left out, and no much larger clone turns up one base away.

Collaborating institutions collected whole blood in K2EDTA tubes following their own protocols. For TCRbeta analysis, collaborator samples were shipped as frozen whole blood, as isolated PBMCs, or as DNA extracted from either sample type. The research as a whole found: The amount of clinical and demographic metadata varied by source and participant and was provided uncurated.

TCRbeta CDR3 regions were amplified from genomic DNA using the immunoSEQ Assay, a bias-controlled multiplex PCR. The original pipeline was this. Nucleated cell counts per sample were estimated from amplification of reference gene primers within the assay. Sequence reads were collapsed and filtered to measure the absolute abundance of every unique TCRbeta CDR3 rearrangement. Productive Simpson clonality was computed per sample as the square root of Simpson's diversity index over productive rearrangements. TCRdb provides this immuneACCESS table in a form limited to in-frame rearrangements. Some clones are lacking; in checked studies, under half of them reflect an unresolved V gene, and why the rest are absent is not known. V, J and clone size reflect that table, while D and trimming were determined from the DNA. The sample has over 250,000 clones on record, around 85% of them singletons. More than 9.5% of the sample belongs to the ten largest clones.

V and J are truncated by 4 bases and 4 bases respectively, leaving an intervening sequence of 19 bases. The CDR3 contains 16 residues, cysteine and phenylalanine counted. The CDR3 DNA has 48 bases and is translated from base 1. Via the germline V gene, CDR1 is SNHLY and CDR2 FYNNEI. The receptor's source is a woman in her 70s with acute or convalescent COVID-19. Sequencing was carried out using peripheral blood. Recombination joined TRBV2 with TRBJ1-2; the D segment could be TRBD1, given 6 matching bases. The CDR3 protein is CASSGRTAGPFYGYTF. The sequence in DNA is TGTGCCAGCAGTGGGAGGACAGCCGGCCCATTCTATGGCTACACCTTC.